This entry concerns a single T cell receptor beta chain. Its target is unknown. Sequencing used immunoSEQ multiplex PCR; TCRdb keeps in-frame clones, though not all of them. The table has around 30,000 clones, 45% to 60% seen once. This CDR3 comprises 15 residues. The germline CDR1 and CDR2 sequences are SQVTM and ANQGSEA. J gave up 6 bases and V 6 bases, and 7 bases lay outside the gene matches. This sample was included in a study of cytotoxic CD8 clonotypes in ibrutinib-treated CLL. Study-level points and caveats: Against age-matched healthy donors, baseline clonality ran higher and tracked circulating CD8+ T-cell counts.

Sequences were derived from PBMCs, sampled before ibrutinib treatment. The TCR was taken from a human donor with chronic lymphocytic leukemia. V and J are TRBV29-1 and TRBJ1-6; 11 bases map to TRBD1. In DNA, the CDR3 is TGCAGCGTCGTCTGGACAGGGGGCCGTAATTCACCCCTCCACTTT. This sequence encodes CSVVWTGGRNSPLHF.